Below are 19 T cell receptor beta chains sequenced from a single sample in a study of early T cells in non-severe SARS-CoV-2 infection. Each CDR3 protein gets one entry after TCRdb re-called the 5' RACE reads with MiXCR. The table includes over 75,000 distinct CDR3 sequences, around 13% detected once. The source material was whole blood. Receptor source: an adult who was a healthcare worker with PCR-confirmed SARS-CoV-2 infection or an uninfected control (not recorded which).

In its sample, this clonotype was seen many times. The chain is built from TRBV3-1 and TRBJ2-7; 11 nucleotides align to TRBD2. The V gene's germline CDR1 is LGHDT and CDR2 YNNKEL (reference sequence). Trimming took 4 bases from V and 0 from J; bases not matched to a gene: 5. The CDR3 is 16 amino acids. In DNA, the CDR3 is TGTGCCAGCAGCCCGCATACTAGCGGGGGCTCCTACGAGCAGTACTTC. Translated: CASSPHTSGGSYEQYF.

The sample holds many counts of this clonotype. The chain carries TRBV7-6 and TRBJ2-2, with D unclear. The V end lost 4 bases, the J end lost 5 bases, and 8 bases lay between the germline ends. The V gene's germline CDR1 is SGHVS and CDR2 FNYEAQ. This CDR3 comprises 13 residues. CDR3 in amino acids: CASSSRETGELFF. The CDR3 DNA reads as TGTGCCAGCAGCTCTCGAGAAACCGGGGAGCTGTTTTTT.

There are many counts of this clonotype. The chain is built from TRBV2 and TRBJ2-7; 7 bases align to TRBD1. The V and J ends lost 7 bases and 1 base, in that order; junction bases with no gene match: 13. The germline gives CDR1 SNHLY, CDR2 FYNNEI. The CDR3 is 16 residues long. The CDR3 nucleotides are TGTGCCAGCACCAGGGACAGTACTACTAGTTCCTACGAGCAGTACTTC. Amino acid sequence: CASTRDSTTSSYEQYF.

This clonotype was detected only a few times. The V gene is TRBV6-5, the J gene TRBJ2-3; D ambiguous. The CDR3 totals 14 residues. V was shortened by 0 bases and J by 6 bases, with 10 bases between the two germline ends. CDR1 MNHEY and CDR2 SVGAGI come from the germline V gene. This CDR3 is CASSYSMARDTQYF. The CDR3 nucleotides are TGTGCCAGCAGTTACTCGATGGCCAGGGATACGCAGTATTTT.

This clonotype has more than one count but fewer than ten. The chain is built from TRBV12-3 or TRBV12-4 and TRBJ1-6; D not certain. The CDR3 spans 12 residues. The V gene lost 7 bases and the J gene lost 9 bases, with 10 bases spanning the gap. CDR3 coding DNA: TGTGCCAGCAACGCCCTTGGTTCACCCCTCCACTTT. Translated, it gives CASNALGSPLHF.

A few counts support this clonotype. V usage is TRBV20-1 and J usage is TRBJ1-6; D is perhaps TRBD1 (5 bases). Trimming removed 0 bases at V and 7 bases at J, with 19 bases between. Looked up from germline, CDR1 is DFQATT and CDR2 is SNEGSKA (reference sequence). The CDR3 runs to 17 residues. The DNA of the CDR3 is TGCAGTGCTAGAGACAGGGTGGCAGGTAGTCCCAATTCACCCCTCCACTTT. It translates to CSARDRVAGSPNSPLHF.

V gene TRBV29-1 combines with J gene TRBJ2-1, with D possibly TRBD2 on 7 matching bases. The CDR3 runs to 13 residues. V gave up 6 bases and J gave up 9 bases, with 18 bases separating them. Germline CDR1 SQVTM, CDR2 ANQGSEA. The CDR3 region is CSVGTSGGVEQFF. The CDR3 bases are TGCAGCGTAGGGACATCGGGAGGTGTTGAGCAGTTCTTC.

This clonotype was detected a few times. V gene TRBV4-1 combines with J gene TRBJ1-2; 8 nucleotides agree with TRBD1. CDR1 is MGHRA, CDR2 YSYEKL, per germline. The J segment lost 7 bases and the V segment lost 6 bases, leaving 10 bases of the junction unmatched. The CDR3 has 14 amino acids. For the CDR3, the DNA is TGCGCCAGCAGGGCTCCCGGGACAGGTTTTGGCTACACCTTC. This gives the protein CASRAPGTGFGYTF.

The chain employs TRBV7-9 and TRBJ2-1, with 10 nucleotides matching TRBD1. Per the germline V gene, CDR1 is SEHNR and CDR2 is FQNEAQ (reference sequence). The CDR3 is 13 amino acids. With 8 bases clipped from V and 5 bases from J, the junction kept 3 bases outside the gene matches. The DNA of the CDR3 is TGTGCCAGCGATGGACAGGGGGACAATGAGCAGTTCTTC. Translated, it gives CASDGQGDNEQFF.

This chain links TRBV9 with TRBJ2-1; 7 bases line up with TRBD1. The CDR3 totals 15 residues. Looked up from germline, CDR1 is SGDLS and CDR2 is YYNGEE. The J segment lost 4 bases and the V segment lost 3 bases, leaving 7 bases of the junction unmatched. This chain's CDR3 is CASSGTGTAYNEQFF. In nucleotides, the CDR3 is TGTGCCAGCAGCGGAACCGGGACAGCTTACAATGAGCAGTTCTTC.

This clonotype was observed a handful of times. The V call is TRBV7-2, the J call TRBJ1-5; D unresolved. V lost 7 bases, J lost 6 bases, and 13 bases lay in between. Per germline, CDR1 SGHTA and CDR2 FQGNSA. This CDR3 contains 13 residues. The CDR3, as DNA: TGTGCCAGCACCCAATGGCTGGGTCAGCCCCAGCATTTT. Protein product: CASTQWLGQPQHF. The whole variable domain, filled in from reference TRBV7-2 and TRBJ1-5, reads GAGVSQSPSNKVTEKGKDVELRCDPISGHTALYWYRQSLGQGLEFLIYFQGNSAPDKSGLPSDRFSAERTGGSVSTLTIQRTQQEDSAVYLCASTQWLGQPQHFGDGTRLSIL.

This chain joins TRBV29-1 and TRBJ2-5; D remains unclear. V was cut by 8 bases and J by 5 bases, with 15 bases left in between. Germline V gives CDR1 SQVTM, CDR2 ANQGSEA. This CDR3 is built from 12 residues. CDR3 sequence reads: CSSYRPAETQYF. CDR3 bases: TGCAGCTCTTACCGACCGGCGGAGACCCAGTACTTC.

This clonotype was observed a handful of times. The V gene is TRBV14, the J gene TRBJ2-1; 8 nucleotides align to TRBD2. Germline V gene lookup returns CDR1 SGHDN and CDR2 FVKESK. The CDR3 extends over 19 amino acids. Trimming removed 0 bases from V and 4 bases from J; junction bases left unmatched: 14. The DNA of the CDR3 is TGTGCCAGCAGCCAAGATATTAAGTCTAGCGGGCGATCGTACAATGAGCAGTTCTTC. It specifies CASSQDIKSSGRSYNEQFF.

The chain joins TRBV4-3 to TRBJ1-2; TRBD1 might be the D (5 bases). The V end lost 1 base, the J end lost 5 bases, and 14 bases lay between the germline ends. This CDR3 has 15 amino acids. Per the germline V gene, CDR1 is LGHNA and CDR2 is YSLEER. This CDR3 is CASSQGGGGWYGYTF. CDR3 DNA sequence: TGCGCCAGCAGCCAAGGCGGGGGAGGATGGTATGGCTACACCTTC.

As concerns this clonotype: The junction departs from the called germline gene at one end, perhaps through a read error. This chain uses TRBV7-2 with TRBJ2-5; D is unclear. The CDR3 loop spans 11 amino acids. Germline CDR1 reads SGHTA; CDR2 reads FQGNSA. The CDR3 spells CVSSLGQTQYF. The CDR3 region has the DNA TGTGTCAGCAGCTTAGGGCAGACCCAGTACTTC. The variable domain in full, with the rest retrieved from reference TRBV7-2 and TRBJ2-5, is GAGVSQSPSNKVTEKGKDVELRCDPISGHTALYWYRQSLGQGLEFLIYFQGNSAPDKSGLPSDRFSAERTGGSVSTLTIQRTQQEDSAVYLCVSSLGQTQYFGPGTRLLVL.

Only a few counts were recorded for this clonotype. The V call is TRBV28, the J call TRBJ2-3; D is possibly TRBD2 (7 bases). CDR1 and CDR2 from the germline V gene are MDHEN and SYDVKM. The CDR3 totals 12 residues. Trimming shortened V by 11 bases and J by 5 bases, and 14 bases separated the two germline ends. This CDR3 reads CASLRGGDTQYF. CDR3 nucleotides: TGTGCCTCCCTAAGGGGGGGAGATACGCAGTATTTT.

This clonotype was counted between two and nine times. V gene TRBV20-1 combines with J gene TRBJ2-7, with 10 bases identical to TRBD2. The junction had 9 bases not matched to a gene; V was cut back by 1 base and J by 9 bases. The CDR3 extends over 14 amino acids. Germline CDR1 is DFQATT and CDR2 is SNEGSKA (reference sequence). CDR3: CSARVSGGTTTQYF. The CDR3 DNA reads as TGCAGTGCTAGAGTTAGCGGGGGGACTACGACGCAGTACTTC.

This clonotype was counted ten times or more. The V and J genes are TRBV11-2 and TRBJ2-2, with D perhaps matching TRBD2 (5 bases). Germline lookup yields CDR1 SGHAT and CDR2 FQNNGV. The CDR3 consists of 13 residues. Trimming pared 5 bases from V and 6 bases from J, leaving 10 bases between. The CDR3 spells CASSRTSPGELFF. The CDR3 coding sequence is TGTGCCAGCAGCCGTACTAGTCCCGGGGAGCTGTTTTTT.

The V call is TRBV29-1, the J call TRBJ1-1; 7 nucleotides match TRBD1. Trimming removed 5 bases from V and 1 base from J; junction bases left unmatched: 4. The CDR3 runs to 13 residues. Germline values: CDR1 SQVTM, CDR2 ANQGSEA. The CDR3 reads CSVPGQPNTEAFF. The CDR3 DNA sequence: TGCAGCGTTCCGGGACAGCCGAACACTGAAGCTTTCTTT.